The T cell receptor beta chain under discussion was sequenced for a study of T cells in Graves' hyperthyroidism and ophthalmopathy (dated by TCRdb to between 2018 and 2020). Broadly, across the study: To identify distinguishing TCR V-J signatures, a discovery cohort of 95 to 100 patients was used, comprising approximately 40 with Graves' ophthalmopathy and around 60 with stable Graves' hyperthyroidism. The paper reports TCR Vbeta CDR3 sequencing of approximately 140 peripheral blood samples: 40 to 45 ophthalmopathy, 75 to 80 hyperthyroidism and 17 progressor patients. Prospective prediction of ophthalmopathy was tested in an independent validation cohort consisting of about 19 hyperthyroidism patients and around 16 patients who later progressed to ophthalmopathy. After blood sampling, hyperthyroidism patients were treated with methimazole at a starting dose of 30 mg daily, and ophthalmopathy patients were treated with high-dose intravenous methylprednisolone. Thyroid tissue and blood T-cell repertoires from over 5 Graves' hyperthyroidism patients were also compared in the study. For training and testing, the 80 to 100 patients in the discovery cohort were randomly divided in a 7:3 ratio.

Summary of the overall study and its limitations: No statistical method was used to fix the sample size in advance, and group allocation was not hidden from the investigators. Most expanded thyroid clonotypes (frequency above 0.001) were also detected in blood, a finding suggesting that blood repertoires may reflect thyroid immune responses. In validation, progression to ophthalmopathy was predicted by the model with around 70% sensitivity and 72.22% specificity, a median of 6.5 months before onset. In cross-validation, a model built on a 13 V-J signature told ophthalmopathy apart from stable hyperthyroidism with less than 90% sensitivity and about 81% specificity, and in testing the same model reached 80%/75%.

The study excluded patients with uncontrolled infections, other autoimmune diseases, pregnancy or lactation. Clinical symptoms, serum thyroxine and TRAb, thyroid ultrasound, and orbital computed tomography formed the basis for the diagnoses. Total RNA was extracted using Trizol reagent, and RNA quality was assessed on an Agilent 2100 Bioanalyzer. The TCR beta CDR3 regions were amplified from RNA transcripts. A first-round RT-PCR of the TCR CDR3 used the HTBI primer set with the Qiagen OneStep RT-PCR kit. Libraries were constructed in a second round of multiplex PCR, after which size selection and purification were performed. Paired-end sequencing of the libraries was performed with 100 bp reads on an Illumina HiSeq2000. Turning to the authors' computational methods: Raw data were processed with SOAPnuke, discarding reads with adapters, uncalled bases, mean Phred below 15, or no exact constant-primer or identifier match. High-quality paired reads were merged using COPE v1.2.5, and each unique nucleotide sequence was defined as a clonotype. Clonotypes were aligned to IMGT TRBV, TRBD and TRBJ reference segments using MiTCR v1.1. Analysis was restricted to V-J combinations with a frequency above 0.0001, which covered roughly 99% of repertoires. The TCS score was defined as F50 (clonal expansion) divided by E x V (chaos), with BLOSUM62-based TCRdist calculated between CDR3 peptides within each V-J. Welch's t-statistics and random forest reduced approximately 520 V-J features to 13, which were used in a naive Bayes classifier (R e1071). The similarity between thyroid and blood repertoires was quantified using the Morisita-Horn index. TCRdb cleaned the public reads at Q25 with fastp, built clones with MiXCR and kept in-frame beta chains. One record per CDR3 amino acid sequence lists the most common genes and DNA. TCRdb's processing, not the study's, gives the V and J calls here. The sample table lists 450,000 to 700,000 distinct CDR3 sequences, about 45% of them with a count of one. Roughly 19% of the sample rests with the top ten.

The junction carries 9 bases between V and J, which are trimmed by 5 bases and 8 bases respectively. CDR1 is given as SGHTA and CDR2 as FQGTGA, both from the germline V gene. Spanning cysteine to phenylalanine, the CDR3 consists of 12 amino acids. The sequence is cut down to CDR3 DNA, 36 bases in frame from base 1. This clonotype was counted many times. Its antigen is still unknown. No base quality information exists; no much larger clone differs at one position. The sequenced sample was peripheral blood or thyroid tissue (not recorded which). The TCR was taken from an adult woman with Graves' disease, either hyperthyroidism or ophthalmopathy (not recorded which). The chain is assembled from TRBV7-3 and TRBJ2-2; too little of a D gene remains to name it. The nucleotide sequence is TGTGCCAGCAGCCCGGTTTCGGGGGAGCTGTTTTTT. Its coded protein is CASSPVSGELFF.